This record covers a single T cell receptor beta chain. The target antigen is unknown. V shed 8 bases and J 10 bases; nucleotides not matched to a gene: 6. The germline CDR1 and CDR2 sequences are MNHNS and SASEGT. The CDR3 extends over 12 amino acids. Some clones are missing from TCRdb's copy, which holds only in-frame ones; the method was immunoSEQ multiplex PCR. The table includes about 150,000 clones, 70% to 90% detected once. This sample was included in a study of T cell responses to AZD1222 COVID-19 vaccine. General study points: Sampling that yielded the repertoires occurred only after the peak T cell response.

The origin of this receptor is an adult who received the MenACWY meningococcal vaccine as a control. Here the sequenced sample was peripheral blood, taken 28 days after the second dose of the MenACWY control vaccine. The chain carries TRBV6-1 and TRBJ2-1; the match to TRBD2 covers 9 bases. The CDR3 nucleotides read TGTGCCAGCGGGTCGACTAGCGGCGAGCAGTTCTTC. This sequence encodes CASGSTSGEQFF.